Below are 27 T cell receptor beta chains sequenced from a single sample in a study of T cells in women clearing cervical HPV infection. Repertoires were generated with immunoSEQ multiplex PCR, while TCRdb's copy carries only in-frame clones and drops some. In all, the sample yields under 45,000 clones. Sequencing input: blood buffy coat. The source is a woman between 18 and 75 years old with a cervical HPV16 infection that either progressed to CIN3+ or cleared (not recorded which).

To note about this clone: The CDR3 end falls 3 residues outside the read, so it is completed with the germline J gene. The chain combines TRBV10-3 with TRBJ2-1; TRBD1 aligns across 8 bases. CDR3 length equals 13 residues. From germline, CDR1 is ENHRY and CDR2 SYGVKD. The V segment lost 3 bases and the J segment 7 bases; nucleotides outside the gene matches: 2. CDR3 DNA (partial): TGTGCCATCAGTGATACAGGGGGGAATGAG. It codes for CAISDTGGNE. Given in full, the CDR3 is CAISDTGGNEQFF.

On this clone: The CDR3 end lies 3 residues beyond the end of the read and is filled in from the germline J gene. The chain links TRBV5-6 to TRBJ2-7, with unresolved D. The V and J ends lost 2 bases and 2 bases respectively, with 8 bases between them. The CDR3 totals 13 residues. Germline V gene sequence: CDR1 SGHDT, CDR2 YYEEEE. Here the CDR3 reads CASSFLAAYEQYF. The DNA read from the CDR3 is TGTGCCAGCAGCTTCTTAGCAGCCTACGAG.

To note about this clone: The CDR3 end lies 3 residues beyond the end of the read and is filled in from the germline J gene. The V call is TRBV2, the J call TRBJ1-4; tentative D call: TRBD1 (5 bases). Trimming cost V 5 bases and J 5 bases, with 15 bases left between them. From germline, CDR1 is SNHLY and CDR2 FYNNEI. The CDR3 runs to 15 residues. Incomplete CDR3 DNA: TGTGCCAGCAGTCCCCTTGGGCAGGGCAATGAAAAA. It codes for CASSPLGQGNEK. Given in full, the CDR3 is CASSPLGQGNEKLFF.

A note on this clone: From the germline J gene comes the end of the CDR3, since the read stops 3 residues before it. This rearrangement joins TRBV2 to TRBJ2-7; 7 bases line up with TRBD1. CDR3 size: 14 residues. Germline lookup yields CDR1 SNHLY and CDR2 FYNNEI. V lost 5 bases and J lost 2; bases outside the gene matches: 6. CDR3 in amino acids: CASSYTGQAYEQYF. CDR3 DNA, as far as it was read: TGTGCCAGCAGTTATACCGGACAGGCCTACGAG.

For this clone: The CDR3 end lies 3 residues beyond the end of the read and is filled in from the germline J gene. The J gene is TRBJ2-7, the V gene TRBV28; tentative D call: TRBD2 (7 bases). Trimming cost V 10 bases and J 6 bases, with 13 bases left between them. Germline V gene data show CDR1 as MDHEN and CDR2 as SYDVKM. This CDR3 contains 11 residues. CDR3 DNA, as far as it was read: TGTGCCACCTTGCGGGGGCTCGAG. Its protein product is CATLRGLE. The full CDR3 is CATLRGLEQYF.

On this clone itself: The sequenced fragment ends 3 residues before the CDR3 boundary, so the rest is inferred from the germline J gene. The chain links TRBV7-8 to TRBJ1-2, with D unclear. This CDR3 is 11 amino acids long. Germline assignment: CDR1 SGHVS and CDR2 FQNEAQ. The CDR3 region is CASSSSYDYTF. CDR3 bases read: TGTGCCAGCAGCTCATCCTACGAC.

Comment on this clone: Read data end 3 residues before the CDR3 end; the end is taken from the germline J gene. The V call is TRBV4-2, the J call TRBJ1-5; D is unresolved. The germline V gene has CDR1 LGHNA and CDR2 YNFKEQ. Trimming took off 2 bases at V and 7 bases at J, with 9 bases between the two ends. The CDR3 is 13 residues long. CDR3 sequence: CASSQLITQPQHF. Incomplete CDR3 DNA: TGTGCCAGCAGCCAACTTATCACACAGCCC.

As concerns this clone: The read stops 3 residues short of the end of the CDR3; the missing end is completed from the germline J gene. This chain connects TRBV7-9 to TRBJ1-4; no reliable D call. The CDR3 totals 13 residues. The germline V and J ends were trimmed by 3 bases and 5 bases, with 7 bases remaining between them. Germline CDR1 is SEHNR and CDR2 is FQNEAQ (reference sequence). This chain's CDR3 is CASSLGPNEKLFF. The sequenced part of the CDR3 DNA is TGTGCCAGCAGCTTGGGCCCGAATGAAAAA.

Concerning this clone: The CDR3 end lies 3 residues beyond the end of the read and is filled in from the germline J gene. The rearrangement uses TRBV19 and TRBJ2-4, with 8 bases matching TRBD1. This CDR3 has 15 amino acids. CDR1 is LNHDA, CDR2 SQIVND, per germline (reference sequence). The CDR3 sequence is CASSITGTGHYGQYF. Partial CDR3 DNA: TGTGCCAGTAGTATCACCGGGACAGGTCACTATGGT.

The CDR3 here is CATASDRGRSPLHF. CDR3 bases read: TGTGCCACAGCGAGTGACAGGGGGAGATCACCC. V is TRBV28 and J is TRBJ1-6, with TRBD1 matching 9 bases. Read coverage stops 3 residues before the CDR3 terminus; the germline J gene supplies the remainder. The CDR3 length is 14 residues. With V trimmed by 10 bases and J by 10 bases, 11 bases remained unmatched. The germline CDR1 and CDR2 sequences are MDHEN and SYDVKM.

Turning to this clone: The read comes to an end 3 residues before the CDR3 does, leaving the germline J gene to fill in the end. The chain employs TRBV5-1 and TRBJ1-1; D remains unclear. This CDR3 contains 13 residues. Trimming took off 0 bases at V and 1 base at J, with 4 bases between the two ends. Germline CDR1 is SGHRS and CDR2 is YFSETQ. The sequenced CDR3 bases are TGCGCCAGCAGCTTGGGCAGGAACACTGAA. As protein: CASSLGRNTE. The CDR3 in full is CASSLGRNTEAFF.

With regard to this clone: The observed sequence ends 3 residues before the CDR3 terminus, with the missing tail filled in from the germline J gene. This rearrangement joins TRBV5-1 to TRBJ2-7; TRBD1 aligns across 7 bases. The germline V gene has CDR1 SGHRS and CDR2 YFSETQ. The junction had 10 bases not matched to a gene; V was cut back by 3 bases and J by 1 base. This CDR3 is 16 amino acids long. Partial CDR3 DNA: TGCGCCAGCAGCTCACAGGACAGGTCTACTTCCTACGAG. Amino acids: CASSSQDRSTSYE. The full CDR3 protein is CASSSQDRSTSYEQYF.

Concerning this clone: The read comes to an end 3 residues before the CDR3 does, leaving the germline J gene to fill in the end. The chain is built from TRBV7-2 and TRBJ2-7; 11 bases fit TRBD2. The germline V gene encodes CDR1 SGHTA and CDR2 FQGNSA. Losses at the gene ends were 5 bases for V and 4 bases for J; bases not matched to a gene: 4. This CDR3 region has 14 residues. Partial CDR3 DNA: TGTGCCAGCAGCCAAAGACTAGCGGGGTACGAG. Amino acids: CASSQRLAGYE. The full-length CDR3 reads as CASSQRLAGYEQYF. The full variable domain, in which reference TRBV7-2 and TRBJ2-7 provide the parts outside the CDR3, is GAGVSQSPSNKVTEKGKDVELRCDPISGHTALYWYRQSLGQGLEFLIYFQGNSAPDKSGLPSDRFSAERTGGSVSTLTIQRTQQEDSAVYLCASSQRLAGYEQYFGPGTRLTVT.

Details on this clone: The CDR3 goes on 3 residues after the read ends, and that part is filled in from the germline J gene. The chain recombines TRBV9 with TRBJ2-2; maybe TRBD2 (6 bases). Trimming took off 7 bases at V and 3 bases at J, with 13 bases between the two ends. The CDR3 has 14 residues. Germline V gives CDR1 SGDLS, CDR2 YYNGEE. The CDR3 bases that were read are TGTGCCAGCGCCGTGGGGGACTACACCGGGGAG. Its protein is CASAVGDYTGE. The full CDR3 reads CASAVGDYTGELFF.

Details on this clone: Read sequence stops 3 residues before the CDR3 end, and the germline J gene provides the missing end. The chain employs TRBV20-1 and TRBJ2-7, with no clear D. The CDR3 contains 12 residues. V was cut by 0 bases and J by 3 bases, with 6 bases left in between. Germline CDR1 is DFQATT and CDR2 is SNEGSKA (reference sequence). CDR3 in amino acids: CSARDSDYEQYF. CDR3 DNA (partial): TGCAGTGCTAGAGATTCAGACTACGAG.

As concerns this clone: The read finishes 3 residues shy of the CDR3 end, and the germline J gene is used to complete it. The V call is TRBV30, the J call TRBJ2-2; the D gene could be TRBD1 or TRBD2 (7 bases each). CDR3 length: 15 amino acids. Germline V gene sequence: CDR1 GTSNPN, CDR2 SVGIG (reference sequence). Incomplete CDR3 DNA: TGTGCCTGGAGCTGGGGAGGGGGCATCCATGAAAAG. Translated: CAWSWGGGIHEK. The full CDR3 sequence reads CAWSWGGGIHEKLFF.

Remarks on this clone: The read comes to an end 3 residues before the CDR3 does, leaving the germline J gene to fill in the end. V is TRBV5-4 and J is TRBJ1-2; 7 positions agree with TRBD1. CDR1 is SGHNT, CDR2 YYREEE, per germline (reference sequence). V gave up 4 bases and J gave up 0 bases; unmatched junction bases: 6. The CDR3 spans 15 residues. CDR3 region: CASSRWTGPNYGYTF. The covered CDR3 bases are TGTGCCAGCAGCCGCTGGACAGGACCTAACTATGGC.

The part of the CDR3 DNA that was read is TGTGCCAGCAGGGAGGGACTAGCGGGAGGATACGAG. This encodes CASREGLAGGYE. The CDR3 in its entirety is CASREGLAGGYEQYF. The genes are TRBV2 and TRBJ2-7; 15 bases agree with TRBD2. The CDR3 end is not reached by the read, which stops 3 residues before it; the germline J gene fills it in. Germline values: CDR1 SNHLY, CDR2 FYNNEI. The CDR3 is 15 amino acids. J lost 4 bases, V lost 6 bases, and 4 bases had no gene match.

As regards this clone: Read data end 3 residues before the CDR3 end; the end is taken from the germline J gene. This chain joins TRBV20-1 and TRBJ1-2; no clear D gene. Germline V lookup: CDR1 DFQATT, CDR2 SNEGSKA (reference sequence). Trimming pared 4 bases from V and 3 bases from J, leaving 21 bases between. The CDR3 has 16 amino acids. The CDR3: CSATRVQATLDYGYTF. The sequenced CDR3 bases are TGCAGTGCTACCCGGGTCCAAGCCACCCTGGACTATGGC.

The part of the CDR3 DNA that was read is TGCAGTGCTCGCGGAGGGGTAGCGGGAGGGGAGACC. Translation: CSARGGVAGGET. The whole CDR3 reads CSARGGVAGGETQYF. The chain carries TRBV20-1 and TRBJ2-5; 11 bases fit TRBD2. Read coverage stops 3 residues before the CDR3 terminus; the germline J gene supplies the remainder. V dropped 5 bases and J dropped 5; count of bases not matched to a gene: 10. The CDR3 totals 15 residues. From germline, CDR1 is DFQATT and CDR2 SNEGSKA (reference sequence).

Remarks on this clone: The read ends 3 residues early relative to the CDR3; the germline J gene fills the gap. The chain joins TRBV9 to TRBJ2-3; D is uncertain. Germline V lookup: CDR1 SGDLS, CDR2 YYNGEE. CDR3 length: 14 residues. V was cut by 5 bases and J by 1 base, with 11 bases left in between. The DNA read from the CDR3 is TGTGCCAGCAGTCCTGACACAGGCACAGATACG. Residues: CASSPDTGTDT. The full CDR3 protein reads CASSPDTGTDTQYF. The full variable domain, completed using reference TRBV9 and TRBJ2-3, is DSGVTQTPKHLITATGQRVTLRCSPRSGDLSVYWYQQSLDQGLQFLIQYYNGEERAKGNILERFSAQQFPDLHSELNLSSLELGDSALYFCASSPDTGTDTQYFGPGTRLTVL.

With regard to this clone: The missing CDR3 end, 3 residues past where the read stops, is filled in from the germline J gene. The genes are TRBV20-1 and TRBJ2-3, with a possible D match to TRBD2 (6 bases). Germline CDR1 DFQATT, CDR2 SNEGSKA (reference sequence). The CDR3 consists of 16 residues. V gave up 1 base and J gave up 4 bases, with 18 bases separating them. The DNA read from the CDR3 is TGCAGTGCTAGAGTTGGTGGCGGGGTGGGGGCAGATACG. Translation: CSARVGGGVGADT. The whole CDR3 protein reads CSARVGGGVGADTQYF.

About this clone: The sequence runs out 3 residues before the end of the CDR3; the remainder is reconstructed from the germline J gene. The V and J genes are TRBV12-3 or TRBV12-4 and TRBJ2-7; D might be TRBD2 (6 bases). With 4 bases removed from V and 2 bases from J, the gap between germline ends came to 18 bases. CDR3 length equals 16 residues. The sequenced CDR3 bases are TGTGCCAGCAGTTCAGGGAGGCTCGTTTCGACCTACGAG. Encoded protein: CASSSGRLVSTYE. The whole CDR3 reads CASSSGRLVSTYEQYF.

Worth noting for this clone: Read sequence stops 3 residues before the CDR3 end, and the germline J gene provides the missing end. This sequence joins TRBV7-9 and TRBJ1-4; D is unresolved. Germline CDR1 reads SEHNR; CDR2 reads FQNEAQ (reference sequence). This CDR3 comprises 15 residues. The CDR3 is CASSGGSSYNSPLFF. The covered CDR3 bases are TGTGCCAGCAGCGGCGGTAGCTCCTATAATTCACCA.

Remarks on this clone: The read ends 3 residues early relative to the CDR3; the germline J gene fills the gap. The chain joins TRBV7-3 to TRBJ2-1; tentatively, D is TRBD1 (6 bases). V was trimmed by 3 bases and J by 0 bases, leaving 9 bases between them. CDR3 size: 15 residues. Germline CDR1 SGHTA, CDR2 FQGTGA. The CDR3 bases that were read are TGTGCCAGCAGCTTCGGGACAACCTCCTACAATGAG. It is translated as CASSFGTTSYNE. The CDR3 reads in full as CASSFGTTSYNEQFF.

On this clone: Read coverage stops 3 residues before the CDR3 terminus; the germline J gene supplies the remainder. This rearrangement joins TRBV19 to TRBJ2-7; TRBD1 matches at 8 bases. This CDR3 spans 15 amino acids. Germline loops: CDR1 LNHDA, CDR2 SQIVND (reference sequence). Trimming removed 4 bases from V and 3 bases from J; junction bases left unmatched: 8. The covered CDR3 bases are TGTGCCAGTAGTACCCAGACAGGGGTTGGCTACGAG. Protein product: CASSTQTGVGYE. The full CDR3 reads CASSTQTGVGYEQYF.

The CDR3 DNA, read in part, is TGTGCCAGTAGTATAGTCAGGGAGGAAAATCAGCCC. It codes for CASSIVREENQP. The entire CDR3 reads CASSIVREENQPQHF. J is TRBJ1-5 and V is TRBV19, with D maybe TRBD1 (5 bases). Read sequence stops 3 residues before the CDR3 end, and the germline J gene provides the missing end. Trimming pared 1 base from V and 4 bases from J, leaving 11 bases between. There are 15 residues in the CDR3. Per germline, CDR1 LNHDA and CDR2 SQIVND (reference sequence).